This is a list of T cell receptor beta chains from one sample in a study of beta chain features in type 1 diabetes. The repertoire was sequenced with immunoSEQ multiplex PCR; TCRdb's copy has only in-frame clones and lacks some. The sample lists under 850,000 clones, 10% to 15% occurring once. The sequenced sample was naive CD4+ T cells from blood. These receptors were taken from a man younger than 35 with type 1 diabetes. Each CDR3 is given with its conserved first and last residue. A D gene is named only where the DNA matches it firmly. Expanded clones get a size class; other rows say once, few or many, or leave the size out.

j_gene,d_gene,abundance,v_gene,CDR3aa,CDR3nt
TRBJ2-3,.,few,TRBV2,CASWGGLGTDTQYF,TGTGCCTCTTGGGGAGGCCTCGGCACAGATACGCAGTATTTT
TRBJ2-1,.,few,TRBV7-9,CASSFPGTPYNEQFF,TGTGCCAGCAGCTTCCCCGGGACGCCATACAATGAGCAGTTCTTC
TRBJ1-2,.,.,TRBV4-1,CASSQDSGPGYGYTF,TGCGCCAGCAGCCAAGATTCGGGACCGGGCTATGGCTACACCTTC
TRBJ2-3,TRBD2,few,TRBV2,CASSSGVTQGTDTQYF,TGTGCCAGCAGCAGCGGGGTCACCCAAGGCACAGATACGCAGTATTTT
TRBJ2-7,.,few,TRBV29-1,CSVEGTESSYEQYF,TGCAGCGTTGAAGGGACAGAGAGCTCCTACGAGCAGTACTTC
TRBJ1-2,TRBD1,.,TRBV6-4,CASRGQNDYGYTF,TGTGCCAGCAGGGGACAGAATGACTATGGCTACACCTTC
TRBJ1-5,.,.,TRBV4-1,CASSQMGVSNQPQHF,TGCGCCAGCAGCCAGATGGGGGTGAGCAATCAGCCCCAGCATTTT
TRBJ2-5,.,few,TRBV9,CASSVGGETQYF,TGTGCCAGCAGCGTAGGGGGAGAGACCCAGTACTTC
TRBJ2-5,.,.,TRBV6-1,CASTPRDQRETQYF,TGTGCCAGCACCCCCCGGGACCAACGGGAGACCCAGTACTTC
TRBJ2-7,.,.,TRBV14,CASSPRGGYEQYF,TGTGCCAGCAGCCCAAGAGGGGGATACGAGCAGTACTTC
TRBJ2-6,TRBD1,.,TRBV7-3,CASSLDRGSGANVLTF,TGTGCCAGCAGCTTAGACAGGGGCTCTGGGGCCAACGTCCTGACTTTC
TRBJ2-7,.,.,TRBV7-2,CASSFPRGGSYEQYF,TGTGCCAGCAGCTTCCCCCGTGGGGGCTCCTACGAGCAGTACTTC
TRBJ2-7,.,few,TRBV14,CASSGGPAGPGLYEQYF,TGTGCCAGCAGCGGAGGGCCGGCTGGACCGGGGCTTTACGAGCAGTACTTC
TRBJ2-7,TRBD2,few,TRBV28,CASSPAGGGPGEQYF,TGTGCCAGCAGTCCCGCGGGGGGTGGACCTGGGGAGCAGTACTTC
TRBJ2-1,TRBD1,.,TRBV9,CASSGQGVFNEQFF,TGTGCCAGCAGCGGACAGGGAGTATTCAATGAGCAGTTCTTC
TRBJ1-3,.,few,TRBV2,CARRESSGNTIYF,TGTGCCCGCAGGGAATCGTCTGGAAACACCATATATTTT
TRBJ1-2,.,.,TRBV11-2,CASSLQGTYGYTF,TGTGCCAGCAGCTTACAAGGGACCTATGGCTACACCTTC
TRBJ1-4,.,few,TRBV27,CASSLTWKTNEKLFF,TGTGCCAGCAGTTTAACCTGGAAAACTAATGAAAAACTGTTTTTT